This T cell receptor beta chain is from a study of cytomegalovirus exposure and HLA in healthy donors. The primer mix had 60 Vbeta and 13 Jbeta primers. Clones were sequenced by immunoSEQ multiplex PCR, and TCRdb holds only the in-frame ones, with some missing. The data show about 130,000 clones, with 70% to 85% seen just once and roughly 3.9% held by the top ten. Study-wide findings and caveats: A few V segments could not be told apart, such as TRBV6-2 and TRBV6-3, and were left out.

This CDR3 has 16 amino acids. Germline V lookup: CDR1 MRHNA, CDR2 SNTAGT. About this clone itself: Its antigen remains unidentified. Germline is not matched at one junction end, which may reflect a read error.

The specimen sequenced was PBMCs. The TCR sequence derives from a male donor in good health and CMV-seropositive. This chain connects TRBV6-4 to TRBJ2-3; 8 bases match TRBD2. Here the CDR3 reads CASGDSSSGNTDTQYF. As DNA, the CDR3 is TGTGCCAGCGGTGACTCGAGTAGCGGGAACACAGATACGCAGTATTTT.